The entry below describes one T cell receptor beta chain. V trimming: 1 base; J trimming: 6 bases; junction bases outside the gene matches: 3. The CDR3 runs to 15 residues. CDR1 is SGHTA, CDR2 FQGNSA, per germline. The data were taken from a study of blood T cell repertoires in COVID-19. The method was immunoSEQ multiplex PCR; TCRdb's version includes in-frame clones alone and lacks a portion of them. Among fewer than 120,000 clones listed, about 79% were seen once. The specimen was peripheral blood. This TCR was recovered from a woman aged 80 or over with active or convalescent COVID-19. This chain joins TRBV7-2 and TRBJ1-1; 12 bases agree with TRBD1. The CDR3 protein is CASSLVGQGAAEAFF. CDR3 DNA sequence: TGTGCCAGCAGCTTAGTGGGACAGGGGGCCGCTGAAGCTTTCTTT.